Below are 17 T cell receptor beta chains sequenced from a single sample in a study of cytomegalovirus exposure and HLA in healthy donors. The PCR employed 60 Vbeta primers together with 13 Jbeta primers. Clones were read by immunoSEQ multiplex PCR, and TCRdb kept only the in-frame ones, dropping some. Of about 200,000 clones in the sample, 85% to 90% were seen once. Sequenced sample: PBMCs. These receptors originate from a man aged 30 to 45 in good health and CMV-seronegative.

This clone has a single count. The V gene is TRBV30, the J gene TRBJ2-7; 11 bases map to TRBD1. Germline trimming cut 4 bases from V and 4 bases from J; bases unmatched to any gene: 6. There are 14 residues in the CDR3. Germline V gives CDR1 GTSNPN, CDR2 SVGIG (reference sequence). As DNA, the CDR3 is TGTGCCTGGAATCGCGGGACAGGGGGATACGAGCAGTACTTC. Its translation is CAWNRGTGGYEQYF.

This chain links TRBV28 with TRBJ2-7; a possible D gene is TRBD2 (6 bases). CDR3 length: 14 residues. V was cut by 5 bases and J by 3 bases, with 14 bases left in between. The germline CDR1 and CDR2 sequences are MDHEN and SYDVKM. The CDR3: CASSLEGTDYEQYF. In nucleotides, the CDR3 is TGTGCCAGCAGTCTTGAAGGGACTGACTACGAGCAGTACTTC.

The chain uses TRBV6-6 and TRBJ2-1; no clear D. Germline loops: CDR1 MNHNY, CDR2 SVGAGI (reference sequence). The CDR3 length is 12 residues. V lost 7 bases to trimming and J lost 2 bases, with 6 bases between them. The CDR3 DNA reads as TGTGCCAGCACCCTTACCTACAATGAGCAGTTCTTC. Translating it yields CASTLTYNEQFF.

The rearrangement joins TRBV6-1 to TRBJ2-2; 8 nucleotides match TRBD1. The CDR3 consists of 16 residues. The trim removed 5 bases at V and 5 bases at J, leaving 10 bases unmatched. Germline V gene sequence: CDR1 MNHNS, CDR2 SASEGT. CDR3 in amino acids: CASSQDRGRGTGELFF. The CDR3 bases are TGTGCCAGCAGTCAAGACAGGGGCCGAGGTACCGGGGAGCTGTTTTTT.

The chain has TRBV4-2 and TRBJ2-3; TRBD1 might be the D (5 bases). Per the germline V gene, CDR1 is LGHNA and CDR2 is YNFKEQ. This CDR3 has 14 residues. Between the trimmed V and J ends, which lost 1 base and 7 bases, there was a span of 12 bases. The DNA of the CDR3 is TGTGCCAGCAGCCAAGGAATGGGGCTAAATACGCAGTATTTT. Amino acid sequence: CASSQGMGLNTQYF.

The genes are TRBV15 and TRBJ1-3, with 9 positions matching TRBD1. CDR3 length: 14 residues. J gave up 6 bases and V 3 bases, and 3 bases lay outside the gene matches. The germline gives CDR1 LNHNV, CDR2 YYDKDF (reference sequence). For the CDR3, the DNA is TGTGCCACCAGCAGTCGGACAGGGGAAAACACCATATATTTT. It is translated as CATSSRTGENTIYF.

This chain joins TRBV4-2 and TRBJ2-7; 9 nucleotides agree with TRBD1. Germline CDR1 reads LGHNA; CDR2 reads YNFKEQ. CDR3 length equals 16 residues. Trimming cost V 5 bases and J 3 bases; bases outside gene matches: 11. As DNA, the CDR3 is TGTGCCAGCAGCGCGAGAAGGGACAGGGTTAACTACGAGCAGTACTTC. This translates into CASSARRDRVNYEQYF.

The chain carries TRBV6-5 and TRBJ1-2; TRBD1 agrees at 9 bases. Germline-derived CDR1 and CDR2 are MNHEY and SVGAGI. The CDR3 runs to 14 residues. The J segment lost 5 bases and the V segment lost 8 bases, leaving 9 bases of the junction unmatched. Here the CDR3 DNA reads TGTGCCAGCTGGGGGACAGGGAAGGATTATGGCTACACCTTC. This gives the protein CASWGTGKDYGYTF.

The chain uses TRBV28 and TRBJ2-1, with 11 bases identical to TRBD1. The CDR3 runs to 19 residues. Germline CDR1 MDHEN, CDR2 SYDVKM. Trimming at V came to 6 bases and at J to 1 base, leaving 14 bases not matched to a gene. The CDR3 region has the DNA TGTGCCAGCAGCCCCGGGACGGACAGGGGGCCCGATTCCTACAATGAGCAGTTCTTC. Protein sequence: CASSPGTDRGPDSYNEQFF.

The chain links TRBV5-1 to TRBJ1-6; 10 positions agree with TRBD1. The CDR3 is 18 residues long. Trimming cost V 0 bases and J 10 bases; bases outside gene matches: 13. Germline V CDR1 and CDR2: SGHRS, YFSETQ. The CDR3 loop reads CASSLGGRKTGGESPLHF. CDR3 DNA: TGCGCCAGCAGCTTGGGCGGGAGAAAGACAGGGGGCGAATCACCCCTCCACTTT.

On this clone itself: Germline and junction disagree at one end, which may indicate a read error. The chain couples TRBV7-7 to TRBJ2-2; the D is unclear. Germline CDR1 and CDR2: SSHAT and FNYEAQ (reference sequence). The CDR3 totals 16 residues. This CDR3 is CASSHDGAPSPGELFF. As DNA, the CDR3 is TGTGCTAGCAGCCATGATGGAGCCCCGAGCCCCGGGGAGCTGTTTTTT.

The chain carries TRBV6-5 and TRBJ1-3; D possibly corresponds to TRBD1 (5 bases). Germline V gene data show CDR1 as MNHEY and CDR2 as SVGAGI. CDR3 length: 16 residues. V lost 4 bases to trimming and J lost 4 bases, with 17 bases between them. DNA for the CDR3: TGTGCCAGCAGTTCCTACGGGACGGGAGCGGGAAACACCATATATTTT. Translated: CASSSYGTGAGNTIYF.

The chain combines TRBV14 with TRBJ2-5; 7 positions agree with TRBD1. The DNA end favors TRBJ2-7, so the J call may be wrong. Germline CDR1 SGHDN, CDR2 FVKESK. This CDR3 contains 15 residues. The CDR3 nucleotides are TGTGCCAGCAGTTCGCGACAGGGCTCCTCCTACGAGCAGTACTTC. Translated: CASSSRQGSSYEQYF.

V usage is TRBV19 and J usage is TRBJ1-5; TRBD1 matches 9 bases. Germline trimming cut 7 bases from V and 5 bases from J; bases unmatched to any gene: 15. The CDR3 extends over 17 amino acids. CDR1 LNHDA and CDR2 SQIVND come from the germline V gene (reference sequence). The CDR3 is CASTGTGHTALHQPQHF. In DNA form, the CDR3 reads TGTGCCAGTACGGGGACAGGGCATACCGCACTCCATCAGCCCCAGCATTTT. The whole variable domain, filled in from reference TRBV19 and TRBJ1-5, reads DGGITQSPKYLFRKEGQNVTLSCEQNLNHDAMYWYRQDPGQGLRLIYYSQIVNDFQKGDIAEGYSVSREKKESFPLTVTSAQKNPTAFYLCASTGTGHTALHQPQHFGDGTRLSIL.

DNA for the CDR3: TGTGCCAGCTCACGGGCGGACAGGGTAAACTCACCCCTCCACTTT. Translated, it gives CASSRADRVNSPLHF. The chain is built from TRBV18 and TRBJ1-6, with 8 bases that match TRBD1. The CDR3 is 15 residues long. The V segment lost 4 bases and the J segment 10 bases; nucleotides outside the gene matches: 9. Germline CDR1 KGHSH, CDR2 LQKENI.

The rearrangement joins TRBV5-1 to TRBJ2-7, with TRBD2 identical over 11 bases. The V gene end was trimmed by 4 bases and the J gene end by 5 bases; junction bases not matched to a gene: 8. CDR3 length: 15 residues. Per the germline V gene, CDR1 is SGHRS and CDR2 is YFSETQ. CDR3 coding DNA: TGCGCCAGCAGCGCCTTAGCGGGGGGGCCCGACGAGCAGTACTTC. Encoded protein: CASSALAGGPDEQYF.

The rearrangement links TRBV4-3 to TRBJ2-7, with 9 bases matching TRBD2. The CDR3 contains 16 residues. With V trimmed by 0 bases and J by 2 bases, 5 bases remained unmatched. Germline CDR1 and CDR2: LGHNA and YSLEER. This chain's CDR3 is CASSQDLAGATYEQYF. In DNA form, the CDR3 reads TGCGCCAGCAGCCAAGATTTAGCGGGGGCCACCTACGAGCAGTACTTC.